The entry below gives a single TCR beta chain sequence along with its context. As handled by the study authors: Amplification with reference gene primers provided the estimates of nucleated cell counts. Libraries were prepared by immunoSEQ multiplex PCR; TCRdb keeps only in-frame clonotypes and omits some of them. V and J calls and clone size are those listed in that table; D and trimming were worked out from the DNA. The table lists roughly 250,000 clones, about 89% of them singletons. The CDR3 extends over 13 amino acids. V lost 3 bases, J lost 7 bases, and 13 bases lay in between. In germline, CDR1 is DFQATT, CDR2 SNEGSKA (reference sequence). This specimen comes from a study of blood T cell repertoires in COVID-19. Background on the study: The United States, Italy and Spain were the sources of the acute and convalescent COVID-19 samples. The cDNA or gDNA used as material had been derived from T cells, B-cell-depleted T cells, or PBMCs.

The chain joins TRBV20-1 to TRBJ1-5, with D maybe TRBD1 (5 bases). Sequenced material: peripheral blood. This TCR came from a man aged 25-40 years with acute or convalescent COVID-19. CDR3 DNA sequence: TGCAGTGCTAGTTTAAGGGGCGGCCAGCCCCAGCATTTT. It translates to CSASLRGGQPQHF.